The 31 T cell receptor beta chains presented below share a single source sample, sequenced in a study of cytomegalovirus exposure and HLA in healthy donors. The PCR made use of 60 Vbeta and 13 Jbeta primers. Produced via immunoSEQ multiplex PCR; TCRdb's table is partial and in-frame only. Among fewer than 200,000 clones listed, about 82% were seen once. Sequenced sample: PBMCs. These receptors originate from a woman aged 30 to 39 in good health and CMV-seropositive.

J is TRBJ2-1 and V is TRBV28; D unresolved. Trimming shortened V by 8 bases and J by 0 bases, and 8 bases separated the two germline ends. The CDR3 loop spans 13 amino acids. Germline lookup yields CDR1 MDHEN and CDR2 SYDVKM. The CDR3 DNA sequence: TGTGCCAGCGATACGAGCTCCTACAATGAGCAGTTCTTC. Its protein is CASDTSSYNEQFF.

The chain carries TRBV27 and TRBJ2-6, with a tentative D call TRBD2 (5 bases). CDR1 and CDR2 (germline): MNHEY, SMNVEV (reference sequence). V dropped 6 bases and J dropped 3 bases, with 12 bases sitting between them. The CDR3 has 15 residues. CDR3 residues: CASRGVRGGANVLTF. The CDR3 DNA reads TGTGCCAGCAGAGGCGTCCGGGGTGGGGCCAACGTCCTGACTTTC.

Comments on this clone: Relative to the germline gene, one junction end is altered; a read error may explain this. The chain recombines TRBV13 with TRBJ1-1; a weak D match, TRBD1 (6 bases). CDR1 and CDR2 from the germline V gene are PRHDT and FYEKMQ (reference sequence). This CDR3 region has 15 residues. The CDR3 nucleotides are TGTGCCAGCAGCATAGGGACATTAGGAAGCACTGAAGCTTTCTTT. It is translated as CASSIGTLGSTEAFF.

V is TRBV2 and J is TRBJ1-1; D may be TRBD1 (5 bases). Trimming pared 6 bases from V and 2 bases from J, leaving 10 bases between. This CDR3 is built from 13 residues. The germline gives CDR1 SNHLY, CDR2 FYNNEI. The CDR3 region has the DNA TGTGCCAGCAGCTTGACAGAAAACACTGAAGCTTTCTTT. This codes for CASSLTENTEAFF.

This sequence joins TRBV19 and TRBJ2-3, with TRBD2 matching 7 bases. CDR3 length: 13 amino acids. Germline CDR1 LNHDA, CDR2 SQIVND (reference sequence). V trimming: 2 bases; J trimming: 4 bases; junction bases outside the gene matches: 0. CDR3 bases: TGTGCCAGTAGTATACGGGGGGCAGATACGCAGTATTTT. It encodes CASSIRGADTQYF. The full variable domain, rest sourced from reference TRBV19 and TRBJ2-3, is DGGITQSPKYLFRKEGQNVTLSCEQNLNHDAMYWYRQDPGQGLRLIYYSQIVNDFQKGDIAEGYSVSREKKESFPLTVTSAQKNPTAFYLCASSIRGADTQYFGPGTRLTVL.

The V gene is TRBV28, the J gene TRBJ1-5; 12 bases agree with TRBD1. Germline values: CDR1 MDHEN, CDR2 SYDVKM. This CDR3 has 18 amino acids. J lost 6 bases, V lost 5 bases, and 14 bases had no gene match. As DNA, the CDR3 is TGTGCCAGCAGTCGGCCGGGACAGGGGGCATTTAATAGTCAGCCCCAGCATTTT. Translation gives CASSRPGQGAFNSQPQHF.

The rearrangement links TRBV10-3 to TRBJ2-7, with 10 bases fitting TRBD1. Looked up from germline, CDR1 is ENHRY and CDR2 is SYGVKD. V lost 10 bases to trimming and J lost 3 bases; unmatched junction nucleotides: 15. The CDR3 totals 16 residues. CDR3 in DNA: TGTGCCACCTTGGGGACAGGGGTTAAGGAGGGCTACGAGCAGTACTTC. Translated, it gives CATLGTGVKEGYEQYF.

This clone has a handful of counts. This chain links TRBV6-1 with TRBJ1-5; no clear D. This CDR3 has 13 amino acids. Trimming removed 11 bases at V and 3 bases at J, with 14 bases between. CDR1 is MNHNS, CDR2 SASEGT, per germline. CDR3 nucleotides: TGTGCCTCCGACGAGGGAATCAATCAGCCCCAGCATTTT. Translation: CASDEGINQPQHF.

The chain links TRBV4-3 to TRBJ1-1, with D possibly being TRBD1 (5 bases). The germline V gene encodes CDR1 LGHNA and CDR2 YSLEER. V was shortened by 1 base and J by 7 bases, with 16 bases between the two germline ends. This CDR3 is 15 amino acids long. This CDR3 reads CASSQATQGLREAFF. DNA for the CDR3: TGCGCCAGCAGCCAAGCAACGCAGGGCCTGCGTGAAGCTTTCTTT.

The genes are TRBV11-2 and TRBJ2-7; D might be TRBD2 (7 bases). Between the trimmed V and J ends, which lost 1 base and 2 bases, there was a span of 15 bases. The CDR3 sequence is 16 residues long. The germline V gene encodes CDR1 SGHAT and CDR2 FQNNGV. The CDR3 region has the DNA TGTGCCAGCAGCTTAGGAGGGGGGGAGGAGGCCTACGAGCAGTACTTC. It specifies CASSLGGGEEAYEQYF.

This clone was counted a few times. This sequence joins TRBV6-6 and TRBJ2-2, with D perhaps matching TRBD1 (6 bases). CDR3 length: 15 amino acids. Germline lookup yields CDR1 MNHNY and CDR2 SVGAGI (reference sequence). V lost 6 bases to trimming and J lost 2 bases, with 13 bases between them. The CDR3 protein is CASRERGYNTGELFF. The CDR3 coding sequence is TGTGCCAGCAGAGAAAGGGGGTACAACACCGGGGAGCTGTTTTTT.

The V gene is TRBV5-1, the J gene TRBJ2-7, with a tentative D call TRBD1 (6 bases). Between the trimmed V and J ends, which lost 0 bases and 1 base, there was a span of 11 bases. The CDR3 covers 15 residues. CDR1 is SGHRS, CDR2 YFSETQ, per germline. CDR3 loop: CASSLATGASYEQYF. As DNA, the CDR3 is TGCGCCAGCAGCTTGGCGACAGGAGCATCCTACGAGCAGTACTTC. The whole variable domain, filled in from reference TRBV5-1 and TRBJ2-7, reads KAGVTQTPRYLIKTRGQQVTLSCSPISGHRSVSWYQQTPGQGLQFLFEYFSETQRNKGNFPGRFSGRQFSNSRSEMNVSTLELGDSALYLCASSLATGASYEQYFGPGTRLTVT.

The chain has TRBV7-8 and TRBJ1-2; 9 bases are shared with TRBD1. Per germline, CDR1 SGHVS and CDR2 FQNEAQ. The CDR3 length is 15 residues. The junction had 8 bases not matched to a gene; V was cut back by 5 bases and J by 4 bases. The CDR3 reads CASSPLQGAGYGYTF. The CDR3 nucleotides read TGTGCCAGCAGCCCTTTACAGGGGGCGGGCTATGGCTACACCTTC.

The V and J genes are TRBV27 and TRBJ2-1, with 8 bases aligning to TRBD2. Trimming took 5 bases from V and 7 from J; bases not matched to a gene: 10. CDR3 size: 15 residues. Germline V lookup: CDR1 MNHEY, CDR2 SMNVEV (reference sequence). In DNA, the CDR3 is TGTGCCAGCAGTACCAGCGGGGGCTCATGGAATGAGCAGTTCTTC. Amino acids: CASSTSGGSWNEQFF.

This clone was seen only a few times. The genes are TRBV11-2 and TRBJ2-6; D unresolved. CDR3 length: 16 residues. Trimming removed 0 bases from V and 0 bases from J, with 6 bases in between. In germline, CDR1 is SGHAT, CDR2 FQNNGV. Written as DNA, the CDR3 is TGTGCCAGCAGCTTAGACGAGAGCTCTGGGGCCAACGTCCTGACTTTC. Translated: CASSLDESSGANVLTF.

This clone showed up just a few times. The J gene is TRBJ1-2, the V gene TRBV28; no firm D call. Between the trimmed V and J ends, which lost 1 base and 0 bases, there was a span of 3 bases. In germline, CDR1 is MDHEN, CDR2 SYDVKM. This CDR3 is built from 13 residues. DNA of the CDR3: TGTGCCAGCAGTTTATTATCTAACTATGGCTACACCTTC. Protein: CASSLLSNYGYTF.

This chain uses TRBV29-1 with TRBJ2-7; 8 bases fit TRBD1. Germline values: CDR1 SQVTM, CDR2 ANQGSEA. After removal of 6 bases from V and 3 bases from J, the junction contained 10 bases not matched to a gene. The CDR3 is made up of 14 amino acids. The DNA for the CDR3 is TGCAGCGTAGCCTCAGGGGGCGCTGGCTACGAGCAGTACTTC. It specifies CSVASGGAGYEQYF.

V and J are TRBV4-1 and TRBJ1-5; 10 nucleotides align to TRBD1. Germline CDR1 is MGHRA and CDR2 is YSYEKL. The V segment lost 2 bases and the J segment 6 bases; nucleotides outside the gene matches: 7. This CDR3 is 16 amino acids long. The CDR3 region has the DNA TGCGCCAGCAGCCAATTGACAGGGGGCCGGGGTCAGCCCCAGCATTTT. The encoded protein is CASSQLTGGRGQPQHF.

CDR3 loop: CASSIRVGDSPLHF. CDR3 coding DNA: TGTGCCAGTAGTATTAGGGTAGGGGATTCACCCCTCCACTTT. The chain couples TRBV19 to TRBJ1-6, with D tentatively TRBD1 (5 bases). V gave up 3 bases and J gave up 8 bases, with 11 bases separating them. Germline V CDR1 and CDR2: LNHDA, SQIVND (reference sequence). CDR3 length: 14 residues.

This chain joins TRBV11-2 and TRBJ2-7; D remains ambiguous. This CDR3 has 13 amino acids. The V and J ends lost 1 base and 2 bases respectively, with 6 bases between them. CDR1 SGHAT and CDR2 FQNNGV come from the germline V gene. Written as DNA, the CDR3 is TGTGCCAGCAGCTTAGGGAGCCCCTACGAGCAGTACTTC. It codes for CASSLGSPYEQYF.

The gene calls are TRBV7-9 and TRBJ2-7; D is ambiguous. The germline gives CDR1 SEHNR, CDR2 FQNEAQ (reference sequence). V gave up 1 base and J gave up 0 bases, with 10 bases separating them. The CDR3 runs to 15 residues. The CDR3 DNA sequence: TGTGCCAGCAGCTTAGGGTCATCAGTCTCCTACGAGCAGTACTTC. As protein: CASSLGSSVSYEQYF.

V usage is TRBV6-1 and J usage is TRBJ2-7; 10 bases fit TRBD2. Trimming cost V 2 bases and J 0 bases; bases outside gene matches: 16. The CDR3 runs to 20 residues. Germline CDR1 is MNHNS and CDR2 is SASEGT. CDR3 coding DNA: TGTGCCAGCAGTGAACCGTTATCGGCTAGCGGGGGCTACAGCTCCTACGAGCAGTACTTC. Translation gives CASSEPLSASGGYSSYEQYF.

This clone was observed once. The chain carries TRBV6-5 and TRBJ2-7; no clear D gene. V was pared by 4 bases and J by 0 bases, with 13 bases between. Germline lookup yields CDR1 MNHEY and CDR2 SVGAGI. CDR3 length: 15 residues. Here the CDR3 DNA reads TGTGCCAGCAGTTTGACTCCTTTGATCTCCTACGAGCAGTACTTC. It encodes CASSLTPLISYEQYF.

The CDR3 nucleotides are TGCGCCAGCAGCTTGGATCTAAGACAGCCAACCACTTACAATGAGCAGTTCTTC. Residues: CASSLDLRQPTTYNEQFF. The chain links TRBV5-1 to TRBJ2-1; the D gene is possibly TRBD1 (5 bases). This CDR3 has 18 residues. Germline V CDR1 and CDR2: SGHRS, YFSETQ. Trimming pared 0 bases from V and 4 bases from J, leaving 20 bases between.

This rearrangement joins TRBV5-6 to TRBJ2-5; 10 bases are shared with TRBD2. The CDR3 has 17 residues. The germline CDR1 and CDR2 sequences are SGHDT and YYEEEE. V gave up 0 bases and J gave up 1 base; unmatched junction bases: 6. Here the CDR3 reads CASSLASLAGVQETQYF. Written as DNA, the CDR3 is TGTGCCAGCAGCTTGGCTAGTCTAGCGGGGGTCCAAGAGACCCAGTACTTC. Together with reference TRBV5-6 and TRBJ2-5, the CDR3 gives the full variable domain: DAGVTQSPTHLIKTRGQQVTLRCSPKSGHDTVSWYQQALGQGPQFIFQYYEEEERQRGNFPDRFSGHQFPNYSSELNVNALLLGDSALYLCASSLASLAGVQETQYFGPGTRLLVL.

J is TRBJ1-6 and V is TRBV5-4; D may be TRBD1 (6 bases). V gave up 3 bases and J gave up 9 bases, with 13 bases separating them. Germline V gives CDR1 SGHNT, CDR2 YYREEE (reference sequence). This CDR3 has 14 residues. The CDR3 coding sequence is TGTGCCAGCAGCTACCGGGACATCGCTTCACCCCTCCACTTT. Its protein is CASSYRDIASPLHF.

This clone was detected a few times. V is TRBV6-6 and J is TRBJ1-1, with TRBD1 matching 7 bases. Looked up from germline, CDR1 is MNHNY and CDR2 is SVGAGI (reference sequence). J lost 1 base, V lost 9 bases, and 2 bases had no gene match. The CDR3 sequence is 12 residues long. The CDR3 DNA follows: TGTGCCAGTTCAGGGGGGAACACTGAAGCTTTCTTT. Its protein is CASSGGNTEAFF.

The chain joins TRBV28 to TRBJ1-1, with D perhaps TRBD1 (6 bases). Trimming stripped 6 bases from V and 3 bases from J, with 11 bases between. Germline CDR1 reads MDHEN; CDR2 reads SYDVKM. The CDR3 is 13 residues long. CDR3 loop: CASSLQGYTEAFF. CDR3 in DNA: TGTGCCAGCAGCCTACAGGGTTACACTGAAGCTTTCTTT.

In its sample, this clone was seen a few times. The rearrangement joins TRBV10-3 to TRBJ1-5, with D uncertain. The germline V gene encodes CDR1 ENHRY and CDR2 SYGVKD. The CDR3 has 14 residues. Trimming removed 1 base at V and 3 bases at J, with 7 bases between. The CDR3 coding sequence is TGTGCCATCAGTGAGTACGGTTTCAATCAGCCCCAGCATTTT. Encoded protein: CAISEYGFNQPQHF.

V usage is TRBV30 and J usage is TRBJ1-2; D not resolved. This CDR3 has 14 residues. From germline, CDR1 is GTSNPN and CDR2 SVGIG (reference sequence). Trimming took 0 bases from V and 2 from J, leaving 10 bases between them. CDR3 DNA: TGTGCCTGGAGTGTAAGAGGTCTCAACTATGGCTACACCTTC. Its protein is CAWSVRGLNYGYTF.

The rearrangement uses TRBV6-5 and TRBJ2-7; D call uncertain. Germline V CDR1 and CDR2: MNHEY, SVGAGI. CDR3 size: 13 residues. V shed 8 bases and J shed 7 bases, with 18 bases lying between them. The CDR3 coding sequence is TGTGCCAGCGCCCCCGATCGAACCACTGAGCAGTACTTC. It encodes CASAPDRTTEQYF.